The 23 T cell receptor beta chains given below trace back to one sample, sequenced in a study of cytomegalovirus exposure and HLA in healthy donors. TCRdb's table, derived via immunoSEQ multiplex PCR, lists solely in-frame clones and lacks some. The data show about 170,000 clones, around nine tenths seen once. Input material: PBMCs. Receptors were obtained from a woman aged 18-29 years in good health and CMV-seronegative.

The CDR3 bases are TGTGCCAGCTCACCAAGGGGGACCGGGGAGCTGTTTTTT. It translates to CASSPRGTGELFF. This chain connects TRBV18 to TRBJ2-2; possibly TRBD1 for D (6 bases). V shed 2 bases and J shed 5 bases, with 6 bases lying between them. Germline CDR1 KGHSH, CDR2 LQKENI. This CDR3 comprises 13 residues.

V and J are TRBV27 and TRBJ2-5, with a possible D match to TRBD1 (5 bases). Germline V lookup: CDR1 MNHEY, CDR2 SMNVEV (reference sequence). V gave up 3 bases and J gave up 4 bases, with 9 bases separating them. CDR3 length: 13 amino acids. For the CDR3, the DNA is TGTGCCAGCAGTTTTGGGGCAGGAGAGACCCAGTACTTC. Translated: CASSFGAGETQYF.

The chain couples TRBV12-5 to TRBJ1-1; TRBD1 might be the D (5 bases). CDR3 length: 12 residues. Germline V gene sequence: CDR1 LGHNT, CDR2 FRNRAP. Deletions cut 5 bases from V and 8 bases from J, with 12 bases between. CDR3 in amino acids: CASGPMTAEAFF. Written as DNA, the CDR3 is TGTGCTAGTGGTCCCATGACAGCGGAAGCTTTCTTT.

The J gene is TRBJ1-2, the V gene TRBV2; D remains ambiguous. Germline CDR1 is SNHLY and CDR2 is FYNNEI. This CDR3 comprises 12 residues. V lost 1 base, J lost 4 bases, and 4 bases lay in between. The CDR3 DNA reads as TGTGCCAGCAGTGAAGACGGCTATGGCTACACCTTC. This encodes CASSEDGYGYTF. The complete variable domain, with remaining parts taken from reference TRBV2 and TRBJ1-2, reads EPEVTQTPSHQVTQMGQEVILRCVPISNHLYFYWYRQILGQKVEFLVSFYNNEISEKSEIFDDQFSVERPDGSNFTLKIRSTKLEDSAMYFCASSEDGYGYTFGSGTRLTVV.

The V gene is TRBV6-4, the J gene TRBJ2-1, with D possibly being TRBD2 (5 bases). Germline lookup yields CDR1 MRHNA and CDR2 SNTAGT. V was pared by 4 bases and J by 0 bases, with 10 bases between. The CDR3 contains 15 residues. This chain's CDR3 is CASSAASGSYNEQFF. CDR3 nucleotide sequence: TGTGCCAGCAGTGCGGCCAGCGGCTCCTACAATGAGCAGTTCTTC.

The rearrangement uses TRBV5-8 and TRBJ1-3, with unresolved D. The CDR3 spans 15 residues. V was cut by 4 bases and J by 0 bases, with 11 bases left in between. Germline values: CDR1 SGHTS, CDR2 YDEGEE. The DNA for the CDR3 is TGTGCCAGCAGCCGCGACAAGATCTCTGGAAACACCATATATTTT. This translates into CASSRDKISGNTIYF.

The V and J genes are TRBV5-6 and TRBJ2-7; 9 bases align to TRBD1. The CDR3 loop spans 15 amino acids. Germline lookup yields CDR1 SGHDT and CDR2 YYEEEE. The junction had 5 bases not matched to a gene; V was cut back by 2 bases and J by 2 bases. CDR3: CASSFPGQGAYEQYF. Written as DNA, the CDR3 is TGTGCCAGCAGCTTTCCGGGACAGGGTGCCTACGAGCAGTACTTC.

This chain joins TRBV5-1 and TRBJ2-1; 7 positions agree with TRBD2. The CDR3 is 15 residues long. CDR1 and CDR2 from the germline V gene are SGHRS and YFSETQ. J was trimmed by 2 bases and V by 4 bases; bases with no gene match: 6. The CDR3 spells CASSDGGSPYNEQFF. CDR3 sequence (DNA): TGCGCCAGCAGCGACGGCGGGAGTCCCTACAATGAGCAGTTCTTC.

This clone was detected a few times. The chain recombines TRBV19 with TRBJ2-6; the match to TRBD1 covers 7 bases. This CDR3 is built from 16 residues. J lost 0 bases, V lost 3 bases, and 2 bases had no gene match. The germline gives CDR1 LNHDA, CDR2 SQIVND (reference sequence). CDR3 nucleotide sequence: TGTGCCAGTAGTATCGCAGGGGGCTCTGGGGCCAACGTCCTGACTTTC. This codes for CASSIAGGSGANVLTF.

CDR3 sequence: CAISELRGLAGSLVLGEQYF. CDR3 nucleotide sequence: TGTGCCATCAGTGAGTTAAGAGGACTAGCGGGGTCCCTGGTCCTTGGGGAGCAGTACTTC. The chain employs TRBV10-3 and TRBJ2-7, with 12 bases matching TRBD2. The CDR3 covers 20 residues. CDR1 and CDR2 (germline): ENHRY, SYGVKD. V gave up 1 base and J gave up 7 bases; unmatched junction bases: 20.

The sample holds one count of this clone. V gene TRBV27 combines with J gene TRBJ1-1; TRBD1 might be the D (5 bases). Germline V lookup: CDR1 MNHEY, CDR2 SMNVEV (reference sequence). The CDR3 runs 13 residues. V was shortened by 5 bases and J by 5 bases, with 12 bases between the two germline ends. CDR3 bases: TGTGCCAGCAGTGGGTCAGGGAGGACTGAAGCTTTCTTT. Protein sequence: CASSGSGRTEAFF.

This rearrangement joins TRBV7-9 to TRBJ2-1; no firm D call. Germline V gene lookup returns CDR1 SEHNR and CDR2 FQNEAQ (reference sequence). V was shortened by 1 base and J by 5 bases, with 9 bases between the two germline ends. CDR3 length: 14 residues. The CDR3 DNA reads TGTGCCAGCAGCTTAGTTCTAGGAAACAATGAGCAGTTCTTC. Translated: CASSLVLGNNEQFF.

The J gene is TRBJ2-3, the V gene TRBV2; 9 bases fit TRBD1. Germline V gene lookup returns CDR1 SNHLY and CDR2 FYNNEI. CDR3 length equals 15 residues. Unmatched junction bases numbered 12, after V lost 11 bases and J lost 3 bases. The chain's CDR3 is CAGSRDRAFTDTQYF. CDR3 DNA: TGTGCCGGATCCAGGGACAGGGCCTTTACAGATACGCAGTATTTT. Based on the CDR3 plus reference TRBV2 and TRBJ2-3, the full variable domain is EPEVTQTPSHQVTQMGQEVILRCVPISNHLYFYWYRQILGQKVEFLVSFYNNEISEKSEIFDDQFSVERPDGSNFTLKIRSTKLEDSAMYFCAGSRDRAFTDTQYFGPGTRLTVL.

The V gene is TRBV19, the J gene TRBJ1-2; D possibly corresponds to TRBD1 (6 bases). Germline V gene lookup returns CDR1 LNHDA and CDR2 SQIVND (reference sequence). The ends were cut back, 7 bases at V and 8 bases at J, with 11 bases in the middle. The CDR3 loop spans 11 amino acids. Here the CDR3 DNA reads TGTGCCAGTAATGGGGGCAAAGGCTACACCTTC. This codes for CASNGGKGYTF.

The gene calls are TRBV15 and TRBJ2-1; the match to TRBD2 covers 10 bases. The CDR3 consists of 15 residues. In germline, CDR1 is LNHNV, CDR2 YYDKDF (reference sequence). The V segment lost 2 bases and the J segment 4 bases; nucleotides outside the gene matches: 2. CDR3 in DNA: TGTGCCACCAGCAGAACTAGCGGGGCGTACAATGAGCAGTTCTTC. Protein sequence: CATSRTSGAYNEQFF.

This clone was observed once. The J gene is TRBJ1-2, the V gene TRBV9; D remains unclear. In germline, CDR1 is SGDLS, CDR2 YYNGEE. The CDR3 contains 13 residues. Trimming left V 0 bases short and J 3 bases short, with 6 bases between. The CDR3 region has the DNA TGTGCCAGCAGCGTAGATAGTGACTATGGCTACACCTTC. Translating gives CASSVDSDYGYTF.

This clone was detected only once. The V gene is TRBV19, the J gene TRBJ2-2, with 10 nucleotides matching TRBD1. Looked up from germline, CDR1 is LNHDA and CDR2 is SQIVND (reference sequence). V shed 8 bases and J 3 bases; nucleotides not matched to a gene: 9. The CDR3 length is 16 residues. The CDR3 DNA reads as TGTGCCAGTGGAACCTCCGGGACAGGGGACACCGGGGAGCTGTTTTTT. This sequence encodes CASGTSGTGDTGELFF.

The V gene is TRBV27, the J gene TRBJ1-6, with no clear D. The CDR3 is made up of 13 amino acids. Germline V CDR1 and CDR2: MNHEY, SMNVEV (reference sequence). Trimming left V 8 bases short and J 8 bases short, with 13 bases between. The CDR3 protein is CASSSWGDSPLHF. CDR3 nucleotides: TGTGCCAGCTCTTCCTGGGGAGATTCACCCCTCCACTTT.

The chain carries TRBV5-1 and TRBJ2-7; possible D gene TRBD1, 5 bases. Trimming removed 6 bases from V and 0 bases from J, with 16 bases in between. The CDR3 totals 15 residues. The V gene's germline CDR1 is SGHRS and CDR2 YFSETQ. The CDR3 DNA follows: TGCGCCAGCAACCCGACAGCCGTGAGCTCCTACGAGCAGTACTTC. This codes for CASNPTAVSSYEQYF.

The V and J genes are TRBV30 and TRBJ1-1; D uncertain. V gave up 3 bases and J gave up 4 bases, with 15 bases separating them. There are 14 residues in the CDR3. Germline CDR1 is GTSNPN and CDR2 is SVGIG (reference sequence). CDR3 residues: CAWRMSWWSTEAFF. Written as DNA, the CDR3 is TGTGCCTGGAGGATGAGCTGGTGGAGCACTGAAGCTTTCTTT.

The V gene is TRBV5-6, the J gene TRBJ1-1; 8 nucleotides align to TRBD1. V lost 4 bases to trimming and J lost 0 bases; unmatched junction nucleotides: 14. The CDR3 totals 18 residues. Germline V gene sequence: CDR1 SGHDT, CDR2 YYEEEE. The CDR3 reads CASSPLRDRRAMNTEAFF. Written as DNA, the CDR3 is TGTGCCAGCAGCCCCCTCCGGGACAGGAGAGCGATGAACACTGAAGCTTTCTTT. The full variable domain, rest sourced from reference TRBV5-6 and TRBJ1-1, is DAGVTQSPTHLIKTRGQQVTLRCSPKSGHDTVSWYQQALGQGPQFIFQYYEEEERQRGNFPDRFSGHQFPNYSSELNVNALLLGDSALYLCASSPLRDRRAMNTEAFFGQGTRLTVV.

The chain employs TRBV4-1 and TRBJ2-7; 8 nucleotides match TRBD1. The CDR3 has 17 residues. J lost 5 bases, V lost 1 base, and 13 bases had no gene match. Germline CDR1 is MGHRA and CDR2 is YSYEKL. This chain's CDR3 is CASSQGIIRGRGDEQYF. CDR3 coding DNA: TGCGCCAGCAGCCAAGGGATTATCAGGGGGCGCGGGGACGAGCAGTACTTC.

The V call is TRBV9, the J call TRBJ1-1, with TRBD1 matching 8 bases. V shed 7 bases, J shed 4 bases, and the junction held 12 bases outside the gene matches. Germline lookup yields CDR1 SGDLS and CDR2 YYNGEE. The CDR3 length is 15 residues. Here the CDR3 reads CASGLQGGGPTEAFF. The DNA of the CDR3 is TGTGCCAGCGGATTACAGGGGGGAGGACCCACTGAAGCTTTCTTT.